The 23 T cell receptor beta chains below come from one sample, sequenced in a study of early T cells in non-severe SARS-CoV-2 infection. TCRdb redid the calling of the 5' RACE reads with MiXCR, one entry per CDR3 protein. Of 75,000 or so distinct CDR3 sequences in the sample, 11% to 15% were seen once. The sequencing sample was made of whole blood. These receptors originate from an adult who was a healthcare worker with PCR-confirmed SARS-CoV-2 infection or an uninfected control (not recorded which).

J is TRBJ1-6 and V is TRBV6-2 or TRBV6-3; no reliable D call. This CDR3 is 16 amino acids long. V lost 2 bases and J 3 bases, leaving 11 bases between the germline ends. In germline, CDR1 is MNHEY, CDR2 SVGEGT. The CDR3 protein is CASSYEQPFYNSPLHF. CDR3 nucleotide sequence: TGTGCCAGCAGTTACGAACAGCCTTTCTATAATTCACCCCTCCACTTT.

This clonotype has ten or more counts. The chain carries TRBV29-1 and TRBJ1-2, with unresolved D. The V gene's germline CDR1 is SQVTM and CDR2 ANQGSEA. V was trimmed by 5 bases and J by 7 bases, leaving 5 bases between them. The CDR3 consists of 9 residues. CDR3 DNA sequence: TGCAGCGTTCAGAGTGGCTACACCTTC. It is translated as CSVQSGYTF.

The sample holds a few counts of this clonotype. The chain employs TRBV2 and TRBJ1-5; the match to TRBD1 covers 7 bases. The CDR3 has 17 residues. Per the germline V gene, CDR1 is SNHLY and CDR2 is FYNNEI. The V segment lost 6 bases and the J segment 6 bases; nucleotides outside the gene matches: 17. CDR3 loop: CASRGNRDRVLLQPQHF. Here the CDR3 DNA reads TGTGCCAGCAGAGGAAACAGAGACAGGGTCTTACTTCAGCCCCAGCATTTT.

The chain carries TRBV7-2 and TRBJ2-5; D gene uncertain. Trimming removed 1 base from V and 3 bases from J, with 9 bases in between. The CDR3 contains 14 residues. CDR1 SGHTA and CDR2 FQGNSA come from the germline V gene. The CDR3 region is CASSLVLTEETQYF. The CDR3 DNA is TGTGCCAGCAGCTTAGTATTGACGGAAGAGACCCAGTACTTC.

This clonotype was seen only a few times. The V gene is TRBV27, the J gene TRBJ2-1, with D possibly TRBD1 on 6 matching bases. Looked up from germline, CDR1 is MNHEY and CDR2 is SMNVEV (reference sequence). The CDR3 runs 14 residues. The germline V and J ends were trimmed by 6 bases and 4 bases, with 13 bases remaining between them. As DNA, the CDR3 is TGTGCCAGCAGATTTACAGGGCCATACAATGAGCAGTTCTTC. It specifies CASRFTGPYNEQFF.

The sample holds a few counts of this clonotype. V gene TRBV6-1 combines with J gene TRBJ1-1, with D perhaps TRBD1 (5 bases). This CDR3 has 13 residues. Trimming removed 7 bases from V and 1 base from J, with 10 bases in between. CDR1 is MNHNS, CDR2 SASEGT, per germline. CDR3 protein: CASTETANTEAFF. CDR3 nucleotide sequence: TGTGCCAGCACGGAGACAGCGAACACTGAAGCTTTCTTT.

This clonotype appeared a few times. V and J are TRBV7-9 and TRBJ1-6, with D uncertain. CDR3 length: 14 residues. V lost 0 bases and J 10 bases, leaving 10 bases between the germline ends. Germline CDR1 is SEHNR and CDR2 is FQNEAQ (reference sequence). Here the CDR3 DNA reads TGTGCCAGCAGCTTAGCGGGGTTAGAATCACCCCTCCACTTT. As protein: CASSLAGLESPLHF.

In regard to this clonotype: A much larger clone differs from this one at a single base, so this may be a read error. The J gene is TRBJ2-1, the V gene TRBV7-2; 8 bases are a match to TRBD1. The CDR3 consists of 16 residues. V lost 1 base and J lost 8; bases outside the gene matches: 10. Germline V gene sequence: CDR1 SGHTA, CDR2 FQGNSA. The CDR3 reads CASSLVVTGALYEQFF. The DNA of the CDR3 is TGTGCCAGCAGCTTAGTCGTGACAGGGGCTTTGTATGAGCAGTTCTTC.

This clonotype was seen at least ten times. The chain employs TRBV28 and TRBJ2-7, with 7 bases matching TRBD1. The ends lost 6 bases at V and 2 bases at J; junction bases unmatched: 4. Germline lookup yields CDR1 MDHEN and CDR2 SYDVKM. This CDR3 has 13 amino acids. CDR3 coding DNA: TGTGCCAGCAGCCGGACAGGTACCTACGAGCAGTACTTC. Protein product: CASSRTGTYEQYF.

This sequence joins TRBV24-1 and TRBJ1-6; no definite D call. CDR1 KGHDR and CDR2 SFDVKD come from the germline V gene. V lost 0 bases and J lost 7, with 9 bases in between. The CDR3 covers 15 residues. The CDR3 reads CATSDLGIRNSPLHF. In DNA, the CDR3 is TGTGCCACCAGTGATTTGGGGATCCGAAATTCACCCCTCCACTTT.

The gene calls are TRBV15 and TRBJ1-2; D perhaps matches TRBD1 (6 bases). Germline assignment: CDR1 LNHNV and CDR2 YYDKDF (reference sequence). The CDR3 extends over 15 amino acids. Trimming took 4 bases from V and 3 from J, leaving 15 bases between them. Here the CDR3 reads CATSMGGGIHYGYTF. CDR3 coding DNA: TGTGCCACCAGCATGGGGGGCGGCATTCACTATGGCTACACCTTC. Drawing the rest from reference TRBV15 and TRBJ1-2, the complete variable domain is DAMVIQNPRYQVTQFGKPVTLSCSQTLNHNVMYWYQQKSSQAPKLLFHYYDKDFNNEADTPDNFQSRRPNTSFCFLDIRSPGLGDTAMYLCATSMGGGIHYGYTFGSGTRLTVV.

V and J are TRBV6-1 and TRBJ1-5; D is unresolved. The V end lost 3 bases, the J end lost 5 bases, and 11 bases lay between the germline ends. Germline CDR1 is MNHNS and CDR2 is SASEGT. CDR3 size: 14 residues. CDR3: CASSDGEGYQPQHF. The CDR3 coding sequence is TGTGCCAGCAGTGACGGGGAGGGCTATCAGCCCCAGCATTTT.

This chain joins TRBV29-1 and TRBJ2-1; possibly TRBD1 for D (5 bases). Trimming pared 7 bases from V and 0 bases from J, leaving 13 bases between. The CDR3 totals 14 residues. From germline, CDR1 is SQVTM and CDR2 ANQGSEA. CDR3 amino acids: CSAGHRSSYNEQFF. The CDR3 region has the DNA TGCAGCGCAGGGCACAGGAGCTCCTACAATGAGCAGTTCTTC.

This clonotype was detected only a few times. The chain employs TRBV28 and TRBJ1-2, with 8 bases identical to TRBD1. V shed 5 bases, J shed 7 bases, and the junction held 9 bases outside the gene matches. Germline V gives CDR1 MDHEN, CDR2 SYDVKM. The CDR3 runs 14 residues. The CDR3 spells CASSVVTGGIGYTF. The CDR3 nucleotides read TGTGCCAGCAGTGTGGTCACAGGGGGAATTGGCTACACCTTC.

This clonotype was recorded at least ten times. The CDR3 sequence is CASSLRAGGGYNEQFF. DNA for the CDR3: TGTGCCAGCAGCCTAAGAGCGGGGGGCGGATACAATGAGCAGTTCTTC. The rearrangement links TRBV7-6 to TRBJ2-1; 9 positions agree with TRBD2. From germline, CDR1 is SGHVS and CDR2 FNYEAQ. The CDR3 runs 16 residues. V lost 5 bases, J lost 4 bases, and 9 bases stayed unmatched.

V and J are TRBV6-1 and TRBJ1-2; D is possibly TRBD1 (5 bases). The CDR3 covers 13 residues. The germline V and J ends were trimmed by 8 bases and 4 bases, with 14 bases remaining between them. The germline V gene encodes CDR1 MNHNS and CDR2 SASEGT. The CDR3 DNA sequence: TGTGCCAGCGCCGGGGGATACGGCTATGGCTACACCTTC. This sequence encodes CASAGGYGYGYTF.

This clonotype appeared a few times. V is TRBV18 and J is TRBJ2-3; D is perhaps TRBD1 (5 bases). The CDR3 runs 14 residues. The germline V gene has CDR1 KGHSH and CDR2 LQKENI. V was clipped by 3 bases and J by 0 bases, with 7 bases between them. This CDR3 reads CASSPGASTDTQYF. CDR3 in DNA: TGTGCCAGCTCACCTGGGGCCAGCACAGATACGCAGTATTTT.

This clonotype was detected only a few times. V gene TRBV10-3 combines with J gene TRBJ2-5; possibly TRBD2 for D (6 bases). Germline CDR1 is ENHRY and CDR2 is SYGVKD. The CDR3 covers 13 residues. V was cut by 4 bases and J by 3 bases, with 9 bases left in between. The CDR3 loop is CAISGGTEETQYF. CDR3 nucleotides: TGTGCCATCAGTGGGGGGACTGAAGAGACCCAGTACTTC.

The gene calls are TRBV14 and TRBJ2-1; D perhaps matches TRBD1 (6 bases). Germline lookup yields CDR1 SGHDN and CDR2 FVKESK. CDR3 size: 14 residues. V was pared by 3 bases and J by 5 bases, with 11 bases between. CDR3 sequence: CASSQNRQDNEQFF. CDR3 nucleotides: TGTGCCAGCAGCCAGAACCGACAGGACAATGAGCAGTTCTTC.

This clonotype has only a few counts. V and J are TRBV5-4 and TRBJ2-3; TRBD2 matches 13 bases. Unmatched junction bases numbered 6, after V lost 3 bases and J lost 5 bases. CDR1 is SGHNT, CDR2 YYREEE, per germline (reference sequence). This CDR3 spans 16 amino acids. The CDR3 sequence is CASSSGLAGELDTQYF. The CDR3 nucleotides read TGTGCCAGCAGCTCCGGACTAGCGGGGGAGTTAGATACGCAGTATTTT.

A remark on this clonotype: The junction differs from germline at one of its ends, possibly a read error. The CDR3 nucleotides are TGTGCCAGCAGTGAGACGGCGGAAAAACCGTTTTTT. This sequence encodes CASSETAEKPFF. V is TRBV2 and J is TRBJ1-4; no clear D gene. Germline assignment: CDR1 SNHLY and CDR2 FYNNEI. The CDR3 runs to 12 residues.

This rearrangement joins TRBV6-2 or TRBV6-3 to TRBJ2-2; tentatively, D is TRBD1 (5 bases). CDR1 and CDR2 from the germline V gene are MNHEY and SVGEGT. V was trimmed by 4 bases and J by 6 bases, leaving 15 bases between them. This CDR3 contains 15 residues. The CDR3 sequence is CASSFLQGPAGELFF. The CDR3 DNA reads TGTGCCAGCAGTTTCCTCCAGGGTCCCGCCGGGGAGCTGTTTTTT.

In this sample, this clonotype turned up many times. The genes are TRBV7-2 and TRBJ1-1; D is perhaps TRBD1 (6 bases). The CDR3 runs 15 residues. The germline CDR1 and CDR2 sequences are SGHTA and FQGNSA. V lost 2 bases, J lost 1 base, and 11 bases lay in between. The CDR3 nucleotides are TGTGCCAGCAGCTTATGGGCAGGGGCGAACACTGAAGCTTTCTTT. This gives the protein CASSLWAGANTEAFF. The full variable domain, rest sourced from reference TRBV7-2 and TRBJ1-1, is GAGVSQSPSNKVTEKGKDVELRCDPISGHTALYWYRQSLGQGLEFLIYFQGNSAPDKSGLPSDRFSAERTGGSVSTLTIQRTQQEDSAVYLCASSLWAGANTEAFFGQGTRLTVV.